The 18 T cell receptor beta chains given below trace back to one sample, sequenced in a study of T-cell reconstitution after alpha-beta-depleted transplantation in children. TCRbeta library construction was performed incorporating unique molecular identifiers. TCRdb recomputed calls from the PCR reads with MiXCR, one row per CDR3 protein. Of 780,000 or so distinct CDR3 sequences in the sample, 16% are singletons; the top ten hold 5%. Here the sequenced sample was PBMCs, mostly from graft donor cells, taken 360 days after TCRalphabeta/CD19-depleted stem cell transplant. These receptors were collected from a male patient aged 10 to 17 who had a stem cell transplant for acute lymphoblastic leukemia, so the T cells may come from the graft donor.

The gene calls are TRBV5-1 and TRBJ1-2; perhaps TRBD1 as D (6 bases). Trimming removed 0 bases at V and 4 bases at J, with 10 bases between. Germline-derived CDR1 and CDR2 are SGHRS and YFSETQ. The CDR3 has 14 amino acids. This CDR3 reads CASSLAGTLYGYTF. The CDR3 DNA reads TGCGCCAGCAGCTTGGCCGGGACACTCTATGGCTACACCTTC.

This clonotype was counted only a few times. The rearrangement links TRBV5-1 to TRBJ1-1, with a possible D match to TRBD1 (5 bases). Germline lookup yields CDR1 SGHRS and CDR2 YFSETQ. The CDR3 totals 15 residues. Trimming removed 0 bases at V and 4 bases at J, with 13 bases between. CDR3 in amino acids: CASSLARAGGTEAFF. CDR3 nucleotide sequence: TGCGCCAGCAGCTTGGCCCGAGCCGGGGGCACTGAAGCTTTCTTT.

The genes are TRBV10-3 and TRBJ1-1; possibly TRBD1 for D (6 bases). The CDR3 is 15 residues long. CDR1 ENHRY and CDR2 SYGVKD come from the germline V gene. V was trimmed by 4 bases and J by 4 bases, leaving 16 bases between them. DNA of the CDR3: TGTGCCATCAGTGTGGACGCAGGGGCGGGCACTGAAGCTTTCTTT. Residues: CAISVDAGAGTEAFF.

Only a few counts were recorded for this clonotype. Written as DNA, the CDR3 is TGTGCCAGCAGTTTAAAATGGGTAGCAGGGCAGAACACTGAAGCTTTCTTT. Protein sequence: CASSLKWVAGQNTEAFF. The chain couples TRBV12-3 or TRBV12-4 to TRBJ1-1; maybe TRBD1 (5 bases). V lost 2 bases to trimming and J lost 1 base, with 17 bases between them. The CDR3 totals 17 residues.

The rearrangement joins TRBV18 to TRBJ2-3; the match to TRBD2 covers 13 bases. Germline V lookup: CDR1 KGHSH, CDR2 LQKENI. CDR3 length: 22 residues. V was clipped by 3 bases and J by 6 bases; unmatched bases: 24. CDR3 in amino acids: CASSPLPSNKRTGLAGADTQYF. DNA of the CDR3: TGTGCCAGCTCACCTTTGCCATCTAACAAACGGACTGGACTAGCGGGAGCCGATACGCAGTATTTT.

This clonotype was seen a few times. The gene calls are TRBV12-3 or TRBV12-4 and TRBJ2-1, with 7 bases that match TRBD2. V trimming: 6 bases; J trimming: 2 bases; junction bases outside the gene matches: 4. This CDR3 comprises 14 residues. As DNA, the CDR3 is TGTGCCAGCAGCAACAGCGGGGCCTACAATGAGCAGTTCTTC. Encoded protein: CASSNSGAYNEQFF.

This clonotype has ten or more counts. The V gene is TRBV6-4, the J gene TRBJ2-1; 10 positions match TRBD2. The germline gives CDR1 MRHNA, CDR2 SNTAGT. This CDR3 spans 15 amino acids. V was pared by 6 bases and J by 4 bases, with 6 bases of the junction left unmatched. CDR3 DNA sequence: TGTGCCAGCAGCGCTCTAGCGGGAGCGTACAATGAGCAGTTCTTC. This gives the protein CASSALAGAYNEQFF.

The V gene is TRBV28, the J gene TRBJ1-6; no clear D. CDR1 and CDR2 from the germline V gene are MDHEN and SYDVKM. The CDR3 runs to 13 residues. Deletions cut 3 bases from V and 10 bases from J, with 10 bases between. CDR3 amino acids: CASSLMEGSPLHF. The CDR3 nucleotides are TGTGCCAGCAGTTTGATGGAAGGATCACCCCTCCACTTT.

The chain carries TRBV9 and TRBJ2-1, with 7 bases identical to TRBD1. V shed 0 bases and J 4 bases; nucleotides not matched to a gene: 13. The V gene's germline CDR1 is SGDLS and CDR2 YYNGEE. The CDR3 runs 18 residues. CDR3 sequence reads: CASSVGPRQGIGYNEQFF. In DNA, the CDR3 is TGTGCCAGCAGCGTAGGCCCAAGACAGGGTATAGGATACAATGAGCAGTTCTTC.

This clonotype was seen ten or more times. V gene TRBV5-1 combines with J gene TRBJ2-1, with 8 bases aligning to TRBD2. Germline-derived CDR1 and CDR2 are SGHRS and YFSETQ. This CDR3 spans 15 amino acids. Losses at the gene ends were 1 base for V and 6 bases for J; bases not matched to a gene: 6. CDR3 protein: CASSLSPSGFNEQFF. As DNA, the CDR3 is TGCGCCAGCAGCTTGTCCCCTAGCGGGTTCAATGAGCAGTTCTTC.

This chain connects TRBV20-1 to TRBJ2-2, with no clear D. V lost 0 bases and J lost 5, with 4 bases in between. Germline V lookup: CDR1 DFQATT, CDR2 SNEGSKA (reference sequence). The length of the CDR3 is 12 residues. The DNA of the CDR3 is TGCAGTGCTAGAGACTATACCGGGGAGCTGTTTTTT. Translated: CSARDYTGELFF.

The chain employs TRBV11-3 and TRBJ2-4; a weak D match, TRBD2 (6 bases). Germline CDR1 reads SGHNT; CDR2 reads YENEEA. The V gene lost 4 bases and the J gene lost 8 bases, with 15 bases spanning the gap. The CDR3 is 14 residues long. This CDR3 reads CASSSAGSGDIQYF. The CDR3 region has the DNA TGTGCCAGCAGCTCGGCGGGGTCGGGGGACATTCAGTACTTC.

V gene TRBV5-6 combines with J gene TRBJ1-1; weak D call: TRBD1 (5 bases). Germline V lookup: CDR1 SGHDT, CDR2 YYEEEE. CDR3 size: 16 residues. V was cut by 4 bases and J by 2 bases, with 18 bases left in between. The DNA of the CDR3 is TGTGCCAGCAGCCCCACGACCGCGACAGCAAACACTGAAGCTTTCTTT. It specifies CASSPTTATANTEAFF.

This clonotype showed up many times. The genes are TRBV7-2 and TRBJ2-7; a weak D match, TRBD2 (6 bases). Germline assignment: CDR1 SGHTA and CDR2 FQGNSA. The V and J ends lost 5 bases and 1 base respectively, with 12 bases between them. This CDR3 is 14 amino acids long. CDR3 amino acids: CASSLTTSSYEQYF. Here the CDR3 DNA reads TGTGCCAGCAGCCTAACGACTAGTTCCTACGAGCAGTACTTC.

This clonotype was observed a handful of times. The chain couples TRBV28 to TRBJ2-7, with TRBD2 matching over 9 bases. The V and J ends lost 6 bases and 3 bases, in that order; junction bases with no gene match: 3. This CDR3 has 13 amino acids. Germline lookup yields CDR1 MDHEN and CDR2 SYDVKM. CDR3 DNA sequence: TGTGCCAGCAGCACTAGCGGGTTCTACGAGCAGTACTTC. Amino acids: CASSTSGFYEQYF.

The gene calls are TRBV7-9 and TRBJ2-2; D is undetermined. The CDR3 length is 16 residues. CDR1 is SEHNR, CDR2 FQNEAQ, per germline (reference sequence). V shed 5 bases and J shed 4 bases, with 17 bases lying between them. The CDR3 DNA reads as TGTGCCAGCAGCCCCCCCCTCGGGCTAACCACCGGGGAGCTGTTTTTT. Protein sequence: CASSPPLGLTTGELFF.

This clonotype was counted between two and nine times. This chain uses TRBV19 with TRBJ2-3; TRBD2 agrees at 13 bases. The junction had 6 bases not matched to a gene; V was cut back by 6 bases and J by 3 bases. CDR1 LNHDA and CDR2 SQIVND come from the germline V gene (reference sequence). This CDR3 comprises 16 residues. The CDR3, as DNA: TGTGCCAGTAGAAAATGGACTAGCGGGAGTACAGATACGCAGTATTTT. Translated, it gives CASRKWTSGSTDTQYF. The full variable domain, its missing parts supplied by reference TRBV19 and TRBJ2-3, is DGGITQSPKYLFRKEGQNVTLSCEQNLNHDAMYWYRQDPGQGLRLIYYSQIVNDFQKGDIAEGYSVSREKKESFPLTVTSAQKNPTAFYLCASRKWTSGSTDTQYFGPGTRLTVL.

A few counts support this clonotype. The chain has TRBV5-1 and TRBJ2-7; the D gene is possibly TRBD2 (6 bases). This CDR3 spans 20 amino acids. Deletions cut 0 bases from V and 2 bases from J, with 27 bases between. The germline V gene encodes CDR1 SGHRS and CDR2 YFSETQ. The chain's CDR3 is CASSLVPRLLGRNPTYEQYF. As DNA, the CDR3 is TGCGCCAGCAGCTTGGTTCCCCGACTTCTGGGGAGGAACCCAACCTACGAGCAGTACTTC.